The 8 T cell receptor beta chains below were found in one sample sequenced in a study of Ad26.COV2.S vaccination and SARS-CoV-2 variants. Noted treatment: 15 to 20 received Ad26.COV2.S at low or high dose, single or two shots; roughly five received placebo; per-sample allocation not given. Day 63 after the first vaccine or placebo injection was the time point for sampling. TCRdb's copy holds only in-frame clones and misses some; the assay was immunoSEQ multiplex PCR. This sample yields 440,000 or so clones, of which roughly 91% are seen a single time; more than 3.5% belongs to the top ten. Here the sequenced sample was peripheral blood, taken in a trial of Ad26.COV2.S vaccine versus placebo. The receptors here all came from a person between 18 and 65 years old who received the Ad26.COV2.S COVID-19 vaccine or a placebo.

V usage is TRBV24-1 and J usage is TRBJ2-5; perhaps TRBD2 as D (6 bases). The germline V gene encodes CDR1 KGHDR and CDR2 SFDVKD. The length of the CDR3 is 15 residues. Trimming took 4 bases from V and 0 from J, leaving 11 bases between them. The CDR3: CATSEGTRNQETQYF. CDR3 coding DNA: TGTGCCACCAGTGAAGGGACTCGGAACCAAGAGACCCAGTACTTC.

The chain employs TRBV7-6 and TRBJ2-1, with 8 bases that match TRBD2. Germline-derived CDR1 and CDR2 are SGHVS and FNYEAQ. V shed 3 bases, J shed 3 bases, and the junction held 7 bases outside the gene matches. This CDR3 comprises 16 residues. The CDR3 region has the DNA TGTGCCAGCAGCTTGGCCGGACTAGCTTTCTACAATGAGCAGTTCTTC. This translates into CASSLAGLAFYNEQFF.

The chain recombines TRBV5-1 with TRBJ2-2; unclear D gene. Deletions cut 0 bases from V and 1 base from J, with 1 base between. Germline V gene data show CDR1 as SGHRS and CDR2 as YFSETQ. This CDR3 spans 13 amino acids. This chain's CDR3 is CASSLGNTGELFF. CDR3 sequence (DNA): TGCGCCAGCAGCTTGGGGAACACCGGGGAGCTGTTTTTT.

This chain links TRBV3-1 (or the pseudogene TRBV3-2) with TRBJ2-7; 11 positions match TRBD1. Losses at the gene ends were 6 bases for V and 0 bases for J; bases not matched to a gene: 4. CDR1 is LGHDT and CDR2 is YNNKEL in the germline V gene (reference sequence). The CDR3 contains 15 residues. Here the CDR3 DNA reads TGTGCCAGCAGATTCGGGACAGGGGGCTCCTACGAGCAGTACTTC. Its protein product is CASRFGTGGSYEQYF.

The chain uses TRBV7-9 and TRBJ1-4, with 8 bases aligning to TRBD1. V shed 5 bases, J shed 8 bases, and the junction held 10 bases outside the gene matches. CDR1 is SEHNR, CDR2 FQNEAQ, per germline (reference sequence). The CDR3 runs to 15 residues. CDR3 in DNA: TGTGCCAGCAGCCCACCGACAGGGGATGGGGAAAAACTGTTTTTT. Amino acids: CASSPPTGDGEKLFF.

The chain combines TRBV19 with TRBJ1-1, with no clear D. V lost 6 bases to trimming and J lost 2 bases, with 13 bases between them. The CDR3 totals 14 residues. Germline V CDR1 and CDR2: LNHDA, SQIVND (reference sequence). CDR3 bases: TGTGCCAGTAGCATTTCCCAATTAAACACTGAAGCTTTCTTT. Its translation: CASSISQLNTEAFF. The full variable domain, its missing parts supplied by reference TRBV19 and TRBJ1-1, is DGGITQSPKYLFRKEGQNVTLSCEQNLNHDAMYWYRQDPGQGLRLIYYSQIVNDFQKGDIAEGYSVSREKKESFPLTVTSAQKNPTAFYLCASSISQLNTEAFFGQGTRLTVV.

The gene calls are TRBV28 and TRBJ2-1; D possibly corresponds to TRBD2 (6 bases). The CDR3 is 20 amino acids. Between the trimmed V and J ends, which lost 3 bases and 3 bases, there was a span of 27 bases. CDR1 is MDHEN and CDR2 is SYDVKM in the germline V gene. DNA of the CDR3: TGTGCCAGCAGTTTCCGGAGGGGTACCACCGAGCTACGGGACTACAATGAGCAGTTCTTC. This sequence encodes CASSFRRGTTELRDYNEQFF.

The genes are TRBV5-1 and TRBJ2-5, with 8 bases lining up with TRBD2. This CDR3 is built from 15 residues. CDR1 and CDR2 from the germline V gene are SGHRS and YFSETQ. V shed 3 bases and J 3 bases; nucleotides not matched to a gene: 7. CDR3 coding DNA: TGCGCCAGCAGCTCCCAACTAGCGGAGGAAGAGACCCAGTACTTC. Protein: CASSSQLAEEETQYF.